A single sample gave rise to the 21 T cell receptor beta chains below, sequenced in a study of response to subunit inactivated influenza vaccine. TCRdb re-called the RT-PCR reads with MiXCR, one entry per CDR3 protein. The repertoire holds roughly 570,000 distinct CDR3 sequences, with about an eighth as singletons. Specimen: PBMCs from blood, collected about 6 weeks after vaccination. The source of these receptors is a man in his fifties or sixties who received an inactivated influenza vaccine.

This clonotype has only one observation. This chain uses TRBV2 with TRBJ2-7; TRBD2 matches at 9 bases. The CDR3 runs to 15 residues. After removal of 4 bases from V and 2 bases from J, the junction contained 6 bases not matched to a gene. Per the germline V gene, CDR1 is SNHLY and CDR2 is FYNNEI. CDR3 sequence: CASSAGASGAYEQYF. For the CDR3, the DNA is TGTGCCAGCAGTGCCGGGGCTAGCGGGGCCTACGAGCAGTACTTC. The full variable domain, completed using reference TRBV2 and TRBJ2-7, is EPEVTQTPSHQVTQMGQEVILRCVPISNHLYFYWYRQILGQKVEFLVSFYNNEISEKSEIFDDQFSVERPDGSNFTLKIRSTKLEDSAMYFCASSAGASGAYEQYFGPGTRLTVT.

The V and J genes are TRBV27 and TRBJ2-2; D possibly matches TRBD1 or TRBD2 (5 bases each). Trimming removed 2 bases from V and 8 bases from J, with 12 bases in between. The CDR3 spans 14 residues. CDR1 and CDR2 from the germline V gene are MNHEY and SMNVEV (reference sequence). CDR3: CASSLGTPPGELFF. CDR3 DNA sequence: TGTGCCAGCAGTTTAGGGACCCCGCCAGGGGAGCTGTTTTTT.

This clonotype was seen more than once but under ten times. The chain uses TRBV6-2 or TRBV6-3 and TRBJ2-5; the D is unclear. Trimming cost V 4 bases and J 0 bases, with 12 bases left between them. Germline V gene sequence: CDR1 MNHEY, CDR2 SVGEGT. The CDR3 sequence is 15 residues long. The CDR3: CASSSYQPYQETQYF. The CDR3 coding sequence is TGTGCCAGCAGTTCATACCAACCGTACCAAGAGACCCAGTACTTC.

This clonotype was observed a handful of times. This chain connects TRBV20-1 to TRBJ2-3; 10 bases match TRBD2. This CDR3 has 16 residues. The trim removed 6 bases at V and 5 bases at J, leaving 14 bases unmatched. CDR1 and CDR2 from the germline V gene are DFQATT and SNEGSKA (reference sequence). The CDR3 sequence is CSAMRASGSLGDTQYF. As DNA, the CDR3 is TGCAGTGCAATGCGAGCTAGCGGGAGTTTAGGAGATACGCAGTATTTT.

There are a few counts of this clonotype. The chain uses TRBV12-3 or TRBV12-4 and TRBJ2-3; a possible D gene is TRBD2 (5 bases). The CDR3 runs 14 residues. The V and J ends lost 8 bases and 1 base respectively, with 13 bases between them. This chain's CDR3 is CASLPLRGTDTQYF. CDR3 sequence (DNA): TGTGCCAGCTTACCGCTGAGGGGCACAGATACGCAGTATTTT.

In DNA, the CDR3 is TGCAGTGCTAGAGGGGACAACAGGATCACAGATACGCAGTATTTT. The encoded protein is CSARGDNRITDTQYF. The chain recombines TRBV20-1 with TRBJ2-3; a possible D gene is TRBD1 (6 bases). Germline V gene data show CDR1 as DFQATT and CDR2 as SNEGSKA (reference sequence). This CDR3 has 15 amino acids. Trimming removed 1 base from V and 2 bases from J, with 13 bases in between.

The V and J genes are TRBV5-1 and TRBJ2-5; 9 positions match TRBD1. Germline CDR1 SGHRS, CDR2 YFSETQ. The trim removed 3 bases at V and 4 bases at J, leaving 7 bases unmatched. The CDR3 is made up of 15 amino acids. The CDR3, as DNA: TGCGCCAGCAGCTCCGGGACAGGGTATACAGAGACCCAGTACTTC. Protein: CASSSGTGYTETQYF.

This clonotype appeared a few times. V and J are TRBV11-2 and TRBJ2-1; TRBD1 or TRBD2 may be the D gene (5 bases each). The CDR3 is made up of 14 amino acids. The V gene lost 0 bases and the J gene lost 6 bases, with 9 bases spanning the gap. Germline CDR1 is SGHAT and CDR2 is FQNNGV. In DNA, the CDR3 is TGTGCCAGCAGCTTAGAAACCGGGGCCAATGAGCAGTTCTTC. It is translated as CASSLETGANEQFF.

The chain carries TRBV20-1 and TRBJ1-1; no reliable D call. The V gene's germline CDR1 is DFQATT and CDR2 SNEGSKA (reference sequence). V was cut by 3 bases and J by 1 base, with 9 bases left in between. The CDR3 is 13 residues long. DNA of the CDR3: TGCAGTGCTAGTGAAGGTCAGAACACTGAAGCTTTCTTT. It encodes CSASEGQNTEAFF.

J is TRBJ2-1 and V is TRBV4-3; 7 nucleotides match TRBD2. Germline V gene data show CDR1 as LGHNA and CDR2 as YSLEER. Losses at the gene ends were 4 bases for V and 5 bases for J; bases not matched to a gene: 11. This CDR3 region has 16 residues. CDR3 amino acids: CASSRQGGSGHNEQFF. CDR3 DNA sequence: TGCGCCAGCAGCCGTCAGGGCGGGAGTGGGCACAATGAGCAGTTCTTC.

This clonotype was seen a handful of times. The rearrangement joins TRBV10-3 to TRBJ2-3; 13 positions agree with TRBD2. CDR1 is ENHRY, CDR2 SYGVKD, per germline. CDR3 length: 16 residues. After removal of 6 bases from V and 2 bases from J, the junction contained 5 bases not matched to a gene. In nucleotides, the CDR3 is TGTGCCATCAGCCAACTAGCGGGGGGGACCACAGATACGCAGTATTTT. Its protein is CAISQLAGGTTDTQYF.

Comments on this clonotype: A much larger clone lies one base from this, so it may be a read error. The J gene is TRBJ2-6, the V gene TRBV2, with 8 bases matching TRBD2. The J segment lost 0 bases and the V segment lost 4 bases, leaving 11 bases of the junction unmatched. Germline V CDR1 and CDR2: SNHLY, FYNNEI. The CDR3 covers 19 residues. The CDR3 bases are TGTGCCAGCAGTGGTGGGGGACTAGACAGGTACTCTGGGGCCAACGTCCTGACTTTC. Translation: CASSGGGLDRYSGANVLTF.

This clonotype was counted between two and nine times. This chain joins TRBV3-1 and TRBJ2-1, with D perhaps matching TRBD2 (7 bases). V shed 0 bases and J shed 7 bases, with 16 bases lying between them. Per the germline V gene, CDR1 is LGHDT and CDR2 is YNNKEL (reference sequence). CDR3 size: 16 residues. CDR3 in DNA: TGTGCCAGCAGCCAAGATTTGGGGGGGGCCAGGAATGAGCAGTTCTTC. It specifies CASSQDLGGARNEQFF.

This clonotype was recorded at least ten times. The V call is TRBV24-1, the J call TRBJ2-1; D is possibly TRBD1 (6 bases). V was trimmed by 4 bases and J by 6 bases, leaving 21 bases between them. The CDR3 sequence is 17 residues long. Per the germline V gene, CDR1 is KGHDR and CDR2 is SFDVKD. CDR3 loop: CATSEPSGGPSSNEQFF. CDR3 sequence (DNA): TGTGCCACCAGTGAACCTTCTGGGGGCCCTTCTAGCAATGAGCAGTTCTTC.

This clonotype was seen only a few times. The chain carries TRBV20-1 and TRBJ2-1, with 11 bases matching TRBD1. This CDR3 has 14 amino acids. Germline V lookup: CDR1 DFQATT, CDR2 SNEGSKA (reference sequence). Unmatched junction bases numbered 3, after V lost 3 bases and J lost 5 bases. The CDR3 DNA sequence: TGCAGTGCTAGTAAGGGACAGGGGGACAATGAGCAGTTCTTC. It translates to CSASKGQGDNEQFF.

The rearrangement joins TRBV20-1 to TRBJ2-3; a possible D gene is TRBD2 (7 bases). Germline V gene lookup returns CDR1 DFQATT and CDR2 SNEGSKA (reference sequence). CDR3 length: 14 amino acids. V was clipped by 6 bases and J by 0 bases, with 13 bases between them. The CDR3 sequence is CSASRGGSTDTQYF. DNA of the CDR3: TGCAGTGCCTCTAGGGGGGGCAGCACAGATACGCAGTATTTT.

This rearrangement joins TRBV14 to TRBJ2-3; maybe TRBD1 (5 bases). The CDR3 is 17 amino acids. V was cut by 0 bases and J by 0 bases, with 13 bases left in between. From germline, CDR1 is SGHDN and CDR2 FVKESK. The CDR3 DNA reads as TGTGCCAGCAGCCAAGACAGGCAGGGAAAAAGCACAGATACGCAGTATTTT. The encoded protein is CASSQDRQGKSTDTQYF.

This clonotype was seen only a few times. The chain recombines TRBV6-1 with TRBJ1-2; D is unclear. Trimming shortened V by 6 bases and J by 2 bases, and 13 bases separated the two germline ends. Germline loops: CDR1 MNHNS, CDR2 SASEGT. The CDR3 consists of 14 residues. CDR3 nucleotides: TGTGCCAGCAGCGAACCTGTCGGGAACTATGGCTACACCTTC. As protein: CASSEPVGNYGYTF.

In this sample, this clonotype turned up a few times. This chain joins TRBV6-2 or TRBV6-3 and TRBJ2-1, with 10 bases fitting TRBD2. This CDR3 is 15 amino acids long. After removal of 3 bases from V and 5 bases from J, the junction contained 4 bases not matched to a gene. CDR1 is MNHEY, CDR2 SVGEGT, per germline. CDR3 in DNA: TGTGCCAGCAGTTATACGCTAGCGGGAGACAATGAGCAGTTCTTC. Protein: CASSYTLAGDNEQFF.

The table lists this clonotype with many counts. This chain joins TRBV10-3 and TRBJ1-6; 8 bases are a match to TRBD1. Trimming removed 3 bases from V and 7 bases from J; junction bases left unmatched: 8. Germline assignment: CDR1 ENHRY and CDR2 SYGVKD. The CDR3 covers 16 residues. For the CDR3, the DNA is TGTGCCATCAGTGACCGGACAGGGTTAGGGAATTCACCCCTCCACTTT. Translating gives CAISDRTGLGNSPLHF.

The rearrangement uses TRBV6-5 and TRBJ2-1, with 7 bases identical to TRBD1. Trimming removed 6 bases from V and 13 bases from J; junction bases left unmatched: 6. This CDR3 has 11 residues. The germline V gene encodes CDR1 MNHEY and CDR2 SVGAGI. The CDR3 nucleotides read TGTGCCAGCAGCGAAGGGACAGCCCAGTTCTTC. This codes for CASSEGTAQFF.